This T cell receptor (beta chain) appears in the sequencing data of a study of Ad26.COV2.S vaccination and SARS-CoV-2 variants. Stated treatment: around 19 received Ad26.COV2.S at low or high dose, single or two shots; about five received placebo; per-sample allocation not given. Sampling occurred on day 63 after the first vaccine or placebo injection. Germline V gene data show CDR1 as GTSNPN and CDR2 as SVGIG (reference sequence). This CDR3 contains 13 residues. The germline V and J ends were trimmed by 4 bases and 2 bases, with 9 bases remaining between them. This table comes from immunoSEQ multiplex PCR, and its TCRdb copy is limited to in-frame clones, with some not included. Among 350,000 to 500,000 clones listed, roughly 88% were seen once.

The sequence came from a person between 18 and 65 years old who received the Ad26.COV2.S COVID-19 vaccine or a placebo. The chain has TRBV30 and TRBJ2-4; tentatively, D is TRBD1 (6 bases). Sample: peripheral blood, taken in a trial of Ad26.COV2.S vaccine versus placebo. The CDR3 coding sequence is TGTGCCTGGACCGGGACATCCAAAAACATTCAGTACTTC. Its protein product is CAWTGTSKNIQYF.